This is a list of T cell receptor beta chains from one sample in a study of blood T cell repertoires in COVID-19. Here immunoSEQ multiplex PCR was the method, and the copy in TCRdb shows in-frame clones only, minus some. The sample holds 20,000 to 25,000 clones; roughly nine tenths are singletons and the top ten take approximately 9%. What was sequenced was peripheral blood. These TCRs come from a human donor with active COVID-19. The donor label of this sample is uncertain. Both conserved end residues are part of each CDR3. D genes are given only for firm matches. Clone size is not always given. Where it is, it says once, few, many or a class for expanded clones.

len: 15; j_gene: TRBJ1-4; abundance: -; v_gene: TRBV6-5; d_gene: TRBD1; CDR3aa: CATRDPTGVGEKLFF; CDR3nt: TGTGCCACCCGGGATCCGACAGGGGTTGGTGAAAAACTGTTTTTT
len: 15; j_gene: TRBJ2-7; abundance: -; v_gene: TRBV28; d_gene: TRBD2; CDR3aa: CASSPPSGSPYEQYF; CDR3nt: TGTGCCAGCAGTCCTCCTAGCGGGAGCCCCTACGAGCAGTACTTC
len: 15; j_gene: TRBJ1-5; abundance: -; v_gene: TRBV11-2; d_gene: -; CDR3aa: CASSLNGREDQPQHF; CDR3nt: TGTGCCAGCAGCTTAAATGGACGGGAGGATCAGCCCCAGCATTTT
len: 16; j_gene: TRBJ1-5; abundance: -; v_gene: TRBV2; d_gene: -; CDR3aa: CASSEGRAIRDQPQHF; CDR3nt: TGTGCCAGCAGTGAAGGCAGGGCGATCCGAGATCAGCCCCAGCATTTT
len: 13; j_gene: TRBJ2-7; abundance: -; v_gene: TRBV10-2; d_gene: -; CDR3aa: CASRDSNSYEQYF; CDR3nt: TGCGCCAGCAGGGACAGCAACTCCTACGAGCAGTACTTC
len: 11; j_gene: TRBJ2-1; abundance: -; v_gene: TRBV28; d_gene: -; CDR3aa: CASGRRDEQFF; CDR3nt: TGTGCCAGCGGCCGGAGGGATGAGCAGTTCTTC
len: 14; j_gene: TRBJ2-3; abundance: once; v_gene: TRBV28; d_gene: -; CDR3aa: CASGTHLSPDTQYF; CDR3nt: TGTGCCTCCGGGACTCATCTATCCCCAGATACGCAGTATTTT
len: 15; j_gene: TRBJ2-7; abundance: -; v_gene: TRBV5-1; d_gene: TRBD2; CDR3aa: CASSLASGLAYEQYF; CDR3nt: TGCGCCAGCAGCTTGGCTAGCGGGCTAGCCTACGAGCAGTACTTC
len: 15; j_gene: TRBJ2-1; abundance: -; v_gene: TRBV28; d_gene: -; CDR3aa: CASSLLVGLVDEQFF; CDR3nt: TGTGCCAGCAGTCTACTAGTAGGGTTAGTGGATGAGCAGTTCTTC
len: 14; j_gene: TRBJ2-7; abundance: large; v_gene: TRBV6-5; d_gene: -; CDR3aa: CASSPVERPYEQYF; CDR3nt: TGTGCCAGCAGTCCCGTAGAGCGGCCCTACGAGCAGTACTTC
len: 13; j_gene: TRBJ1-5; abundance: -; v_gene: TRBV6-5; d_gene: -; CDR3aa: CAAAQGHNQPQHF; CDR3nt: TGTGCCGCGGCGCAGGGGCATAATCAGCCCCAGCATTTT
len: 17; j_gene: TRBJ2-7; abundance: once; v_gene: TRBV11-3; d_gene: TRBD2; CDR3aa: CASSFHAPTSGREEQYF; CDR3nt: TGTGCCAGCAGCTTCCATGCGCCGACTAGCGGGAGGGAGGAGCAGTACTTC
len: 16; j_gene: TRBJ2-5; abundance: -; v_gene: TRBV19; d_gene: TRBD1; CDR3aa: CASSILGGAGLGTQYF; CDR3nt: TGTGCCAGTAGTATATTAGGGGGCGCTGGTTTAGGGACCCAGTACTTC
len: 16; j_gene: TRBJ2-1; abundance: -; v_gene: TRBV11-2; d_gene: TRBD2; CDR3aa: CASSLTLAGAYNEQFF; CDR3nt: TGTGCCAGCAGCCTGACCCTAGCGGGAGCCTACAATGAGCAGTTCTTC
len: 15; j_gene: TRBJ2-1; abundance: -; v_gene: TRBV3-1/TRBV3-2; d_gene: -; CDR3aa: CASSRSRLAIFEQFF; CDR3nt: TGTGCCAGCAGCCGTTCAAGGCTAGCGATATTTGAGCAGTTCTTC
len: 13; j_gene: TRBJ2-7; abundance: -; v_gene: TRBV2; d_gene: -; CDR3aa: CASSDMIGVDPDF; CDR3nt: TGTGCCAGCAGTGACATGATTGGAGTCGATCCGGACTTC
len: 15; j_gene: TRBJ2-1; abundance: -; v_gene: TRBV9; d_gene: TRBD1; CDR3aa: CASSAMLTGTNEQFF; CDR3nt: TGTGCCAGCAGCGCCATGTTGACAGGGACCAATGAGCAGTTCTTC
len: 14; j_gene: TRBJ1-6; abundance: -; v_gene: TRBV19; d_gene: TRBD1; CDR3aa: CASSSRDRNSPLHF; CDR3nt: TGTGCCAGTAGTTCCCGGGACAGGAATTCACCCCTCCACTTT
len: 15; j_gene: TRBJ2-6; abundance: few; v_gene: TRBV19; d_gene: -; CDR3aa: CASSMRNSGANVLTF; CDR3nt: TGTGCCAGTAGTATGAGGAACTCTGGGGCCAACGTCCTGACTTTC
len: 13; j_gene: TRBJ1-4; abundance: few; v_gene: TRBV30; d_gene: -; CDR3aa: CAWTLSGVGKLFF; CDR3nt: TGTGCCTGGACCCTATCAGGGGTCGGAAAACTGTTTTTT
len: 14; j_gene: TRBJ2-7; abundance: -; v_gene: TRBV6-5; d_gene: -; CDR3aa: CASSTIQGGSEQYF; CDR3nt: TGTGCCAGCAGTACGATACAGGGGGGGTCCGAGCAGTACTTC
len: 14; j_gene: TRBJ2-7; abundance: -; v_gene: TRBV2; d_gene: TRBD1; CDR3aa: CASSVGQGAFEQYF; CDR3nt: TGTGCCAGCAGTGTCGGTCAGGGGGCCTTCGAGCAGTACTTC
len: 13; j_gene: TRBJ1-2; abundance: once; v_gene: TRBV30; d_gene: -; CDR3aa: CAWSSGTNYGYTF; CDR3nt: TGTGCCTGGAGTTCCGGGACAAACTATGGCTACACCTTC
len: 16; j_gene: TRBJ2-1; abundance: -; v_gene: TRBV7-8; d_gene: TRBD2; CDR3aa: CASSLVGGLAYNEQFF; CDR3nt: TGTGCCAGCAGCTTAGTCGGGGGACTAGCCTACAATGAGCAGTTCTTC
len: 17; j_gene: TRBJ2-3; abundance: -; v_gene: TRBV19; d_gene: TRBD2; CDR3aa: CASSMVAGGRGTDTQYF; CDR3nt: TGTGCCAGTAGTATGGTAGCGGGAGGGCGGGGTACAGATACGCAGTATTTT
len: 13; j_gene: TRBJ1-1; abundance: -; v_gene: TRBV18; d_gene: -; CDR3aa: CASSPSGNTEAFF; CDR3nt: TGTGCCAGCTCACCTTCAGGGAACACTGAAGCTTTCTTT
len: 15; j_gene: TRBJ2-3; abundance: few; v_gene: TRBV11-3; d_gene: -; CDR3aa: CASSRRAGSTDTQYF; CDR3nt: TGTGCCAGCAGCCGCCGGGCGGGTAGCACAGATACGCAGTATTTT
len: 15; j_gene: TRBJ1-5; abundance: -; v_gene: TRBV18; d_gene: TRBD1; CDR3aa: CASSETGGAYQPQHF; CDR3nt: TGTGCCAGCTCAGAGACAGGGGGCGCCTATCAGCCCCAGCATTTT
len: 14; j_gene: TRBJ2-7; abundance: -; v_gene: TRBV5-1; d_gene: -; CDR3aa: CASSLGAASYEQYF; CDR3nt: TGCGCCAGCAGCTTAGGGGCCGCCTCCTACGAGCAGTACTTC
len: 15; j_gene: TRBJ2-4; abundance: -; v_gene: TRBV18; d_gene: TRBD1; CDR3aa: CASSPSVGTGDIQYF; CDR3nt: TGTGCCAGCTCACCTTCGGTGGGGACAGGGGACATTCAGTACTTC
len: 15; j_gene: TRBJ2-1; abundance: -; v_gene: TRBV6-5; d_gene: TRBD2; CDR3aa: CASSQSGTSGSEQFF; CDR3nt: TGTGCCAGCAGTCAATCCGGGACTAGCGGGAGTGAGCAGTTCTTC
len: 14; j_gene: TRBJ2-7; abundance: -; v_gene: TRBV28; d_gene: TRBD2; CDR3aa: CASSPRVREYEQYF; CDR3nt: TGTGCCAGCAGCCCTCGGGTGCGGGAGTACGAGCAGTACTTC
len: 15; j_gene: TRBJ2-5; abundance: -; v_gene: TRBV5-6; d_gene: TRBD2; CDR3aa: CASSPTGTSGQTQYF; CDR3nt: TGTGCCAGCAGCCCCACCGGGACTAGCGGACAGACCCAGTACTTC
len: 15; j_gene: TRBJ2-1; abundance: -; v_gene: TRBV3-1/TRBV3-2; d_gene: TRBD2; CDR3aa: CASSSRLADYNEQFF; CDR3nt: TGTGCCAGCAGCTCCCGACTAGCGGACTACAATGAGCAGTTCTTC
len: 16; j_gene: TRBJ2-7; abundance: -; v_gene: TRBV11-2; d_gene: TRBD2; CDR3aa: CASSPGTPAGVGEQYF; CDR3nt: TGTGCCAGCAGCCCCGGGACACCAGCGGGAGTAGGCGAGCAGTACTTC
len: 12; j_gene: TRBJ2-7; abundance: -; v_gene: TRBV5-1; d_gene: -; CDR3aa: CASSLGTAEQYF; CDR3nt: TGCGCCAGCAGCTTGGGGACAGCCGAGCAGTACTTC
len: 15; j_gene: TRBJ2-3; abundance: -; v_gene: TRBV18; d_gene: TRBD1; CDR3aa: CASQSRTGSTDTQYF; CDR3nt: TGTGCCAGCCAATCCAGGACAGGGAGCACAGATACGCAGTATTTT
len: 16; j_gene: TRBJ2-1; abundance: -; v_gene: TRBV7-9; d_gene: -; CDR3aa: CASSPSGSMSYNEQFF; CDR3nt: TGTGCCAGCAGCCCAAGTGGGAGTATGTCCTACAATGAGCAGTTCTTC
len: 15; j_gene: TRBJ2-2; abundance: once; v_gene: TRBV11-3; d_gene: TRBD2; CDR3aa: CASSLGSSGTGELFF; CDR3nt: TGTGCCAGCAGCTTAGGGTCTAGCGGAACCGGGGAGCTGTTTTTT
len: 14; j_gene: TRBJ2-7; abundance: -; v_gene: TRBV29-1; d_gene: TRBD1; CDR3aa: CSSLPRDRVCEQYF; CDR3nt: TGCAGCTCTTTGCCCCGGGACAGGGTATGCGAGCAGTACTTC
len: 14; j_gene: TRBJ2-2; abundance: -; v_gene: TRBV6-5; d_gene: TRBD1; CDR3aa: CAARTGISTGELFF; CDR3nt: TGTGCCGCTCGGACAGGGATTTCCACCGGGGAGCTGTTTTTT
len: 14; j_gene: TRBJ1-2; abundance: -; v_gene: TRBV6-5; d_gene: TRBD1; CDR3aa: CASSPQGGSYGYTF; CDR3nt: TGTGCCAGCAGTCCCCAGGGGGGTTCCTATGGCTACACCTTC
len: 15; j_gene: TRBJ1-2; abundance: -; v_gene: TRBV15; d_gene: TRBD1; CDR3aa: CATSDHRGSSYGYTF; CDR3nt: TGTGCCACCAGCGACCACAGGGGCTCATCCTATGGCTACACCTTC
len: 16; j_gene: TRBJ1-5; abundance: -; v_gene: TRBV6-1; d_gene: TRBD1; CDR3aa: CASSEWDRGLNQPQHF; CDR3nt: TGTGCCAGCAGTGAATGGGACAGGGGTTTAAATCAGCCCCAGCATTTT
len: 13; j_gene: TRBJ1-4; abundance: -; v_gene: TRBV10-3; d_gene: -; CDR3aa: CATRGEANEKLFF; CDR3nt: TGTGCCACTAGAGGAGAGGCTAATGAAAAACTGTTTTTT
len: 13; j_gene: TRBJ1-2; abundance: -; v_gene: TRBV6-6; d_gene: -; CDR3aa: CASSPNRVGGYTF; CDR3nt: TGTGCCAGCAGTCCGAACAGGGTGGGCGGCTACACCTTC
len: 16; j_gene: TRBJ2-3; abundance: -; v_gene: TRBV21-1; d_gene: -; CDR3aa: CASTPGASGATDTQYF; CDR3nt: TGTGCCAGCACCCCGGGGGCTAGCGGGGCCACAGATACGCAGTATTTT
len: 15; j_gene: TRBJ2-2; abundance: -; v_gene: TRBV5-1; d_gene: -; CDR3aa: CASSLTQGGTGELFF; CDR3nt: TGCGCCAGCAGCTTGACTCAGGGGGGCACCGGGGAGCTGTTTTTT
len: 12; j_gene: TRBJ2-5; abundance: -; v_gene: TRBV11-2; d_gene: -; CDR3aa: CASSLDRETQYF; CDR3nt: TGTGCCAGCAGCTTAGATCGGGAGACCCAGTACTTC
len: 13; j_gene: TRBJ2-7; abundance: few; v_gene: TRBV6-5; d_gene: -; CDR3aa: CASVGTIPYEQYF; CDR3nt: TGTGCCAGCGTCGGGACAATACCATACGAGCAGTACTTC
len: 14; j_gene: TRBJ2-7; abundance: -; v_gene: TRBV5-8; d_gene: -; CDR3aa: CASSLTLAFSEQYF; CDR3nt: TGTGCCAGCAGCTTAACCCTAGCCTTCTCCGAGCAGTACTTC
len: 17; j_gene: TRBJ2-7; abundance: -; v_gene: TRBV5-4; d_gene: TRBD2; CDR3aa: CASSVNPSGSGSYEQYF; CDR3nt: TGTGCCAGCAGCGTCAATCCAAGCGGGAGTGGTTCCTACGAGCAGTACTTC
len: 14; j_gene: TRBJ2-5; abundance: -; v_gene: TRBV11-1; d_gene: TRBD2; CDR3aa: CASSLLTSSETQYF; CDR3nt: TGTGCCAGCAGCTTATTGACTAGCAGTGAGACCCAGTACTTC
len: 19; j_gene: TRBJ2-7; abundance: -; v_gene: TRBV4-3; d_gene: TRBD2; CDR3aa: CASSQERASGSPDLYEQYF; CDR3nt: TGCGCCAGCAGCCAAGAGAGGGCTAGCGGGAGCCCCGACTTATACGAGCAGTACTTC
len: 16; j_gene: TRBJ2-7; abundance: few; v_gene: TRBV7-9; d_gene: TRBD2; CDR3aa: CASSSRLAGGPYEQYF; CDR3nt: TGTGCCAGCAGCTCCAGGCTAGCGGGAGGGCCCTACGAGCAGTACTTC
len: 13; j_gene: TRBJ1-5; abundance: -; v_gene: TRBV5-6; d_gene: -; CDR3aa: CASSLRVNQPQHF; CDR3nt: TGTGCCAGCAGCTTGCGAGTAAATCAGCCCCAGCATTTT